This TCR beta chain was captured by sequencing in a study of blood T cell repertoires in COVID-19. Whole-study context: From the United States, Italy and Spain came samples of acute and convalescent COVID-19. Sources were T cells, B-cell-depleted T cells, or PBMCs; the material itself was cDNA or gDNA.

Original processing notes: For nucleated cells, counts were estimated from reference gene primer amplification. Libraries were prepared by immunoSEQ multiplex PCR; TCRdb keeps only in-frame clonotypes and omits some of them. V, J and clone size derive from that table, while D and trimming were established from the DNA sequence. Altogether about 100,000 clones are present, approximately 92% being singletons, with the ten largest covering 5.7%. The germline gives CDR1 SNHLY, CDR2 FYNNEI. The CDR3 covers 14 residues. V shed 9 bases and J 2 bases; nucleotides not matched to a gene: 8. The clonotype originates from a man in his fifties or sixties with active COVID-19. The chain combines TRBV2 with TRBJ2-7; 9 positions agree with TRBD2. Sample: peripheral blood. Here the CDR3 reads CASGKAGGTYEQYF. The CDR3 nucleotides are TGTGCCAGTGGAAAAGCGGGAGGAACCTACGAGCAGTACTTC.